The 23 T cell receptor beta chains in this list originate from one sample, sequenced in a study of regulatory T cells. Primers: 52 TRBV forward and 13 TRBJ reverse. Produced via immunoSEQ multiplex PCR; TCRdb's table is partial and in-frame only. The table shows 15,000 to 20,000 clones, with more than 85% occurring only once. The material sequenced was CD8+ T cells sorted from blood. The receptor set was obtained from a person aged 18-29 years with CD3G deficiency.

The CDR3 reads CASSPGLTRPSTDTQYF. The CDR3 bases are TGTGCCAGCAGTCCCGGTCTTACTAGGCCTAGCACAGATACGCAGTATTTT. J is TRBJ2-3 and V is TRBV7-9; D is possibly TRBD2 (5 bases). The CDR3 is 17 amino acids. Germline CDR1 reads SEHNR; CDR2 reads FQNEAQ (reference sequence). Trimming removed 6 bases from V and 0 bases from J, with 19 bases in between. Full variable domain (missing parts from reference TRBV7-9 and TRBJ2-3): DTGVSQNPRHKITKRGQNVTFRCDPISEHNRLYWYRQTLGQGPEFLTYFQNEAQLEKSRLLSDRFSAERPKGSFSTLEIQRTEQGDSAMYLCASSPGLTRPSTDTQYFGPGTRLTVL.

CDR3 DNA: TGTGCCAGCAACCTAGGGGACACCGGGGAGCTGTTTTTT. Its translation is CASNLGDTGELFF. The V and J genes are TRBV11-2 and TRBJ2-2, with a tentative D call TRBD1 (5 bases). Germline V gives CDR1 SGHAT, CDR2 FQNNGV. This CDR3 region has 13 residues. The V end was cut by 7 bases, the J end by 3 bases, with 9 bases between.

The genes are TRBV6-1 and TRBJ2-7; possible D gene TRBD2, 6 bases. V lost 6 bases, J lost 1 base, and 13 bases lay in between. CDR1 is MNHNS and CDR2 is SASEGT in the germline V gene. This CDR3 has 14 amino acids. CDR3 bases: TGTGCCAGCAGGCAAGGCCGGGAGTCCTACGAGCAGTACTTC. Amino acid sequence: CASRQGRESYEQYF.

In this sample, this clone turned up once. The chain employs TRBV2 and TRBJ1-2, with TRBD1 as a possible D gene (5 bases). Looked up from germline, CDR1 is SNHLY and CDR2 is FYNNEI. Trimming left V 3 bases short and J 7 bases short, with 9 bases between. There are 12 residues in the CDR3. The CDR3 spells CASSDLTAGYTF. The CDR3 bases are TGTGCCAGCAGTGATCTGACAGCTGGCTACACCTTC. Filled out from reference TRBV2 and TRBJ1-2, the complete variable domain reads EPEVTQTPSHQVTQMGQEVILRCVPISNHLYFYWYRQILGQKVEFLVSFYNNEISEKSEIFDDQFSVERPDGSNFTLKIRSTKLEDSAMYFCASSDLTAGYTFGSGTRLTVV.

This clone was observed a single time. The germline gene is not matched at one end of the junction; a read error may be the cause. The chain has TRBV7-2 and TRBJ2-7, with 7 nucleotides matching TRBD2. The CDR3 has 14 residues. Germline CDR1 and CDR2: SGHTA and FQGNSA. This CDR3 is CASSQGEGTYEQYF. CDR3 bases: TGCGCCAGCAGCCAAGGGGAGGGAACCTACGAGCAGTACTTC.

The chain recombines TRBV6-1 with TRBJ2-2; 7 bases are shared with TRBD2. Trimming took 3 bases from V and 1 from J; bases not matched to a gene: 8. CDR1 is MNHNS and CDR2 is SASEGT in the germline V gene. This CDR3 comprises 17 residues. CDR3 bases: TGTGCCAGCAGTGACCCCCGGGACTACCTGAACACCGGGGAGCTGTTTTTT. It specifies CASSDPRDYLNTGELFF.

This clone was seen a handful of times. This chain connects TRBV10-2 to TRBJ2-1, with 9 positions matching TRBD2. The CDR3 runs 14 residues. With 5 bases clipped from V and 8 bases from J, the junction kept 7 bases outside the gene matches. Per the germline V gene, CDR1 is WSHSY and CDR2 is SAAADI. The CDR3 spells CASSLVAGVDEQFF. The DNA for the CDR3 is TGCGCCAGCAGTCTGGTAGCGGGAGTTGATGAGCAGTTCTTC.

The chain couples TRBV30 to TRBJ1-5; the D is unclear. The germline V gene has CDR1 GTSNPN and CDR2 SVGIG (reference sequence). V was pared by 3 bases and J by 0 bases, with 15 bases between. The CDR3 is 16 residues long. The CDR3 protein is CAWRDGRGYSNQPQHF. The CDR3 DNA reads TGTGCCTGGAGGGACGGCCGCGGGTATAGCAATCAGCCCCAGCATTTT.

The chain joins TRBV30 to TRBJ2-2; D remains ambiguous. The ends were cut back, 1 base at V and 7 bases at J, with 4 bases in the middle. The germline gives CDR1 GTSNPN, CDR2 SVGIG (reference sequence). The CDR3 totals 11 residues. CDR3 protein: CAWSGDGELFF. In DNA form, the CDR3 reads TGTGCCTGGAGTGGAGACGGGGAGCTGTTTTTT.

This chain links TRBV6-1 with TRBJ1-4, with D unclear. Germline assignment: CDR1 MNHNS and CDR2 SASEGT. The length of the CDR3 is 15 residues. V lost 2 bases, J lost 4 bases, and 11 bases lay in between. The CDR3 sequence: CASSEISDNNEKLFF. The DNA for the CDR3 is TGTGCCAGCAGTGAAATTTCAGATAATAATGAAAAACTGTTTTTT.

This sequence joins TRBV25-1 and TRBJ2-3; D might be TRBD1 or TRBD2, each matching 5 bases. The V end lost 8 bases, the J end lost 1 base, and 7 bases lay between the germline ends. Germline V gene data show CDR1 as MGHDK and CDR2 as SYGVNS. This CDR3 has 12 amino acids. DNA for the CDR3: TGTGCCAGCGGGGACCGCACAGATACGCAGTATTTT. Its protein is CASGDRTDTQYF.

This chain links TRBV4-1 with TRBJ1-4; D remains unclear. CDR3 length: 15 residues. With 0 bases removed from V and 3 bases from J, the gap between germline ends came to 8 bases. Germline-derived CDR1 and CDR2 are MGHRA and YSYEKL. The DNA for the CDR3 is TGCGCCAGCAGCCAAGATCCGGGAGCTAATGAAAAACTGTTTTTT. It specifies CASSQDPGANEKLFF.

V and J are TRBV7-9 and TRBJ2-1; no clear D gene. The CDR3 sequence is 14 residues long. With 3 bases removed from V and 2 bases from J, the gap between germline ends came to 8 bases. Germline lookup yields CDR1 SEHNR and CDR2 FQNEAQ (reference sequence). In DNA, the CDR3 is TGTGCCAGCAGCTTGCAGCTAACCTACAATGAGCAGTTCTTC. The encoded protein is CASSLQLTYNEQFF.

This chain uses TRBV2 with TRBJ2-7; 8 nucleotides line up with TRBD2. There are 12 residues in the CDR3. Germline V gives CDR1 SNHLY, CDR2 FYNNEI. Germline trimming cut 7 bases from V and 8 bases from J; bases unmatched to any gene: 7. CDR3 region: CASIVAGYQQYF. The CDR3, as DNA: TGTGCCAGCATAGTAGCGGGGTACCAGCAGTACTTC.

This clone was seen only a few times. This likely stems from a read error, as it lies one base from a far larger clone. The J gene is TRBJ2-7, the V gene TRBV1; the table's D call of TRBD2 was not tested on the DNA. TRBV1 is classified as a pseudogene. This CDR3 contains 14 residues. This chain's CDR3 is CTSSQGEGTYEQYF. In DNA, the CDR3 is TGCACCAGCAGCCAAGGGGAGGGAACCTACGAGCAGTACTTC.

This rearrangement joins TRBV10-3 to TRBJ2-7; no firm D call. CDR1 and CDR2 from the germline V gene are ENHRY and SYGVKD. The ends were cut back, 1 base at V and 0 bases at J, with 7 bases in the middle. The CDR3 length is 14 residues. CDR3 residues: CAISEFPSSYEQYF. The CDR3 coding sequence is TGTGCCATCAGTGAGTTTCCAAGCTCCTACGAGCAGTACTTC.

This clone was detected once. The rearrangement joins TRBV5-1 to TRBJ2-7, with D unresolved. The V gene's germline CDR1 is SGHRS and CDR2 YFSETQ. V dropped 0 bases and J dropped 6 bases, with 7 bases sitting between them. The CDR3 sequence is 12 residues long. The CDR3 DNA sequence: TGCGCCAGCAGCTTGGGGTCCGGCGAGCAGTACTTC. Its protein is CASSLGSGEQYF.

The chain combines TRBV30 with TRBJ1-2, with 10 positions matching TRBD1. V lost 3 bases, J lost 5 bases, and 6 bases stayed unmatched. CDR3 size: 14 residues. Germline V gene data show CDR1 as GTSNPN and CDR2 as SVGIG (reference sequence). The CDR3 is CAWRGQGFRYGYTF. As DNA, the CDR3 is TGTGCCTGGAGGGGACAGGGGTTTCGGTATGGCTACACCTTC.

The chain uses TRBV27 and TRBJ2-7; D is unclear. In germline, CDR1 is MNHEY, CDR2 SMNVEV (reference sequence). Trimming pared 4 bases from V and 5 bases from J, leaving 12 bases between. There are 13 residues in the CDR3. CDR3 nucleotide sequence: TGTGCCAGCAGTTCCTACGGTGGTAACGAGCAGTACTTC. This translates into CASSSYGGNEQYF.

This clone appeared once. The rearrangement joins TRBV14 to TRBJ2-5, with 8 bases matching TRBD1. Germline trimming cut 0 bases from V and 5 bases from J; bases unmatched to any gene: 8. Germline V CDR1 and CDR2: SGHDN, FVKESK. The CDR3 is made up of 16 amino acids. CDR3 region: CASSQDPQGAWETQYF. DNA of the CDR3: TGTGCCAGCAGCCAAGATCCCCAGGGGGCATGGGAGACCCAGTACTTC.

V gene TRBV5-1 combines with J gene TRBJ1-2; D is uncertain. CDR3 length: 12 residues. Trimming stripped 3 bases from V and 3 bases from J, with 6 bases between. Per germline, CDR1 SGHRS and CDR2 YFSETQ. CDR3 bases: TGCGCCAGCAGCTCGGACGACTATGGCTACACCTTC. This translates into CASSSDDYGYTF.

The chain joins TRBV9 to TRBJ2-3; tentatively, D is TRBD2 (7 bases). This CDR3 comprises 12 residues. Trimming cost V 10 bases and J 4 bases, with 13 bases left between them. The germline CDR1 and CDR2 sequences are SGDLS and YYNGEE. CDR3 in amino acids: CAPAGAADTQYF. For the CDR3, the DNA is TGTGCCCCGGCGGGGGCCGCAGATACGCAGTATTTT.

This chain links TRBV18 with TRBJ2-3, with D uncertain. Per germline, CDR1 KGHSH and CDR2 LQKENI. There are 13 residues in the CDR3. Trimming took off 3 bases at V and 1 base at J, with 5 bases between the two ends. DNA for the CDR3: TGTGCCAGCTCACCGAGGCGCACAGATACGCAGTATTTT. Its translation is CASSPRRTDTQYF.